The T cell receptor beta chain under discussion was sequenced for a study of shared clonotypes between healthy human individuals. General observations from the study: An effect of sequencing depth on clonotype sharing among donors was expected. Shared clonotypes across all four donors exceeded non-shared ones in generation probability.

Genomic DNA per cell subset filled all wells of several immunoSEQ plates. Sequenced by immunoSEQ multiplex PCR; TCRdb stores in-frame clones only, minus some. The profile shows about 1.1 million clones, roughly 80% of them singletons. CDR3 length equals 13 residues. Per the germline V gene, CDR1 is LGHNA and CDR2 is YSLEER. The germline V and J ends were trimmed by 0 bases and 5 bases, with 5 bases remaining between them. About this clone itself: Its specificity is not known. The same CDR3 arises from other DNA sequences in this sample as well.

The sequence came from a man aged 18 to 30 in good health. Some clones in this sample may be carry-over from other donors' samples. Sample: memory CD4+ T cells from PBMCs. The subset here: CD45RA-negative fraction. This chain connects TRBV4-3 to TRBJ1-5; no firm D call. In DNA, the CDR3 is TGCGCCAGCAGCCAAGATTTAGATCAGCCCCAGCATTTT. Its translation is CASSQDLDQPQHF.